The 10 T cell receptor beta chains below were found in one sample sequenced in a study of CD8 T cells in ankylosing spondylitis. TCRdb reanalysed the 5' RACE reads using MiXCR and keeps one entry per CDR3 protein. The sample has 250,000 to 300,000 distinct CDR3 sequences, over 15% seen once. Sequences were obtained from blood, either unsorted or a sorted T cell fraction (not recorded which). The receptors were sampled from a male donor with ankylosing spondylitis or in good health (not recorded which).

This clonotype appeared many times. The rearrangement uses TRBV6-1 and TRBJ2-7; TRBD1 might be the D (6 bases). The CDR3 consists of 14 residues. V shed 1 base and J shed 1 base, with 8 bases lying between them. The germline CDR1 and CDR2 sequences are MNHNS and SASEGT. The CDR3 DNA follows: TGTGCCAGCAGTGAAGGGACAGCTTCCTACGAGCAGTACTTC. It encodes CASSEGTASYEQYF.

This chain uses TRBV7-9 with TRBJ2-1; TRBD2 matches 14 bases. Germline loops: CDR1 SEHNR, CDR2 FQNEAQ (reference sequence). CDR3 length equals 14 residues. The V and J ends lost 6 bases and 9 bases, in that order; junction bases with no gene match: 4. The CDR3 reads CASRPGLAGVEQFF. The CDR3, as DNA: TGTGCCAGCAGACCGGGACTAGCGGGAGTTGAGCAGTTCTTC.

The CDR3 is CASSHPRGGKGMNTGELFF. CDR3 in DNA: TGTGCCAGCAGCCACCCTAGGGGAGGGAAGGGGATGAACACCGGGGAGCTGTTTTTT. The chain has TRBV6-1 and TRBJ2-2; 7 bases line up with TRBD2. CDR3 length: 19 amino acids. Per germline, CDR1 MNHNS and CDR2 SASEGT. V lost 6 bases and J lost 1; bases outside the gene matches: 17.

The chain links TRBV20-1 to TRBJ2-3; TRBD2 matches at 16 bases. Germline CDR1 DFQATT, CDR2 SNEGSKA (reference sequence). The J segment lost 3 bases and the V segment lost 6 bases, leaving 9 bases of the junction unmatched. The length of the CDR3 is 17 residues. The CDR3 is CSADGTSGRAGTDTQYF. CDR3 nucleotide sequence: TGCAGTGCCGATGGGACTAGCGGGAGGGCCGGGACAGATACGCAGTATTTT.

This clonotype was detected a few times. The V and J genes are TRBV14 and TRBJ2-2; TRBD2 agrees at 7 bases. The CDR3 spans 17 residues. Germline values: CDR1 SGHDN, CDR2 FVKESK. The V and J ends lost 1 base and 4 bases, in that order; junction bases with no gene match: 9. The CDR3 region is CASSQVGLADFTGELFF. The DNA for the CDR3 is TGTGCCAGCAGCCAAGTTGGCCTAGCGGACTTCACCGGGGAGCTGTTTTTT.

The chain combines TRBV15 with TRBJ2-1, with 7 nucleotides matching TRBD1. In germline, CDR1 is LNHNV, CDR2 YYDKDF (reference sequence). J lost 8 bases, V lost 2 bases, and 18 bases had no gene match. This CDR3 comprises 18 residues. The CDR3 coding sequence is TGTGCCACCAGCAGACCCCCGGGCTGGACAGGCCTTAGAGATGAGCAGTTCTTC. This codes for CATSRPPGWTGLRDEQFF.

This clonotype was detected only a few times. The chain is built from TRBV4-3 and TRBJ2-7, with D possibly being TRBD2 (6 bases). The V gene's germline CDR1 is LGHNA and CDR2 YSLEER. The CDR3 consists of 15 residues. V shed 4 bases and J shed 4 bases, with 17 bases lying between them. CDR3: CASSPESGVLYEQYF. CDR3 DNA: TGCGCCAGCAGCCCAGAATCGGGAGTTTTGTACGAGCAGTACTTC.

This clonotype was observed many times. V is TRBV12-3 or TRBV12-4 and J is TRBJ2-1, with D possibly matching TRBD2 (6 bases). There are 17 residues in the CDR3. With 3 bases removed from V and 0 bases from J, the gap between germline ends came to 15 bases. CDR3 in amino acids: CASSFDSGPSSYNEQFF. The CDR3, as DNA: TGTGCCAGCAGTTTTGACAGCGGGCCTTCCTCCTACAATGAGCAGTTCTTC.

The chain has TRBV10-1 and TRBJ2-2, with D unresolved. The V end was cut by 6 bases, the J end by 1 base, with 9 bases between. There are 14 residues in the CDR3. Germline CDR1 WNHNN, CDR2 SYGVQD (reference sequence). DNA for the CDR3: TGCGCCAGCAGCCCCGGACGGAACACCGGGGAGCTGTTTTTT. Its translation is CASSPGRNTGELFF.

This clonotype was picked up many times. The V gene is TRBV29-1, the J gene TRBJ1-1; D possibly corresponds to TRBD1 (6 bases). Germline V gives CDR1 SQVTM, CDR2 ANQGSEA. Trimming removed 7 bases from V and 2 bases from J, with 14 bases in between. CDR3 size: 13 residues. CDR3 sequence: CSGADSTNTEAFF. CDR3 bases: TGCAGCGGGGCGGACAGTACCAACACTGAAGCTTTCTTT.